These T cell receptor beta chains were read from a single sample in a study of blood T cell repertoires in COVID-19. Clones were read by immunoSEQ multiplex PCR, and TCRdb kept only the in-frame ones, dropping some. The profile shows approximately 250,000 clones, approximately 81% of them singletons. The specimen sequenced was peripheral blood. Receptors originate from a man between 35 and 55 years old with acute or convalescent COVID-19. Each CDR3 is given with its conserved first and last residue. The D gene is left open where the match is weak. The size of a clone is reported for some rows only, either as once, few or many, or as a class for expanded clones.

J	V	D	size	CDR3	DNA
TRBJ1-5	TRBV9	TRBD1	-	CASSPGDRVDQPQHF	TGTGCCAGCAGCCCGGGGGACAGGGTGGATCAGCCCCAGCATTTT
TRBJ2-5	TRBV18	-	-	CASSPPSLKKETQYF	TGTGCCAGCTCACCACCGAGCTTAAAGAAAGAGACCCAGTACTTC
TRBJ2-1	TRBV2	TRBD2	-	CASKGTSGANSYNEQFF	TGTGCCAGCAAAGGGACTAGCGGTGCCAACTCCTACAATGAGCAGTTCTTC
TRBJ1-1	TRBV7-9	-	-	CASSAQGRTEAFF	TGTGCCAGCAGCGCTCAGGGGCGGACTGAAGCTTTCTTT
TRBJ2-1	TRBV19	-	-	CASREGGDYNEQFF	TGTGCTAGTAGGGAGGGGGGGGATTACAATGAGCAGTTCTTC
TRBJ2-7	TRBV28	-	-	CASSRDLAYEQYF	TGTGCCAGCAGCAGGGACTTGGCCTACGAGCAGTACTTC
TRBJ1-5	TRBV28	TRBD1	once	CASRSSDRDHQPQHF	TGTGCCAGCAGATCCAGTGACAGGGATCATCAGCCCCAGCATTTT
TRBJ2-1	TRBV5-1	-	-	CASSFPGAPSSSYNEQFF	TGCGCCAGCAGCTTCCCAGGGGCCCCCTCGAGCTCCTACAATGAGCAGTTCTTC
TRBJ1-4	TRBV30	-	-	CAWSVRGASEKLFF	TGTGCCTGGAGTGTACGGGGGGCGAGTGAAAAACTGTTTTTT
TRBJ1-2	TRBV10-3	-	-	CAISRVMEYGYTF	TGTGCCATCTCTCGGGTCATGGAGTATGGCTACACCTTC
TRBJ2-3	TRBV5-4	-	-	CASSPFSSADTQYF	TGTGCCAGCAGCCCTTTCTCCAGCGCAGATACGCAGTATTTT
TRBJ2-1	TRBV19	TRBD1	-	CATGTGIGNEQFF	TGTGCCACCGGGACAGGGATCGGCAATGAGCAGTTCTTC
TRBJ2-7	TRBV28	-	-	CASYGAYEQYF	TGTGCCAGCTACGGAGCCTACGAGCAGTACTTC
TRBJ1-2	TRBV12-5	TRBD1	medium-sized	CASAPDRGGYGYTF	TGTGCTAGTGCCCCGGACAGGGGTGGCTATGGCTACACCTTC
TRBJ2-7	TRBV10-3	-	-	CAISESIAPEQYF	TGTGCCATCAGTGAGTCGATAGCCCCCGAGCAGTACTTC
TRBJ1-1	TRBV15	-	-	CATSRGGVATEAFF	TGTGCCACCAGCAGAGGGGGGGTGGCCACTGAAGCTTTCTTT
TRBJ2-7	TRBV5-1	TRBD1	once	CASSLSGTDSYEQYF	TGCGCCAGCAGCCTTTCCGGGACAGACTCCTACGAGCAGTACTTC
TRBJ1-2	TRBV7-3	-	-	CASSLGGTFNGYTF	TGTGCCAGCAGCTTAGGCGGGACTTTCAATGGCTACACCTTC
TRBJ1-1	TRBV4-1	-	-	CASSHPGQRTEAFF	TGCGCCAGCAGCCATCCCGGTCAGCGGACTGAAGCTTTCTTT
TRBJ1-2	TRBV3-1/TRBV3-2	TRBD1	-	CASGRTGVGYGYTF	TGTGCCAGCGGAAGGACAGGGGTGGGCTATGGCTACACCTTC
TRBJ1-4	TRBV5-1	-	-	CASSLSGVGEKLFF	TGCGCCAGCAGCCTCTCGGGGGTAGGCGAAAAACTGTTTTTT
TRBJ1-1	TRBV12-3/TRBV12-4	TRBD1	-	CASSRRGRTEAFF	TGTGCCAGCAGTAGAAGGGGGCGAACTGAAGCTTTCTTT
TRBJ2-5	TRBV5-1	-	-	CASSFEGGSRETQYF	TGCGCCAGCAGCTTCGAGGGGGGGTCCCGGGAGACCCAGTACTTC
TRBJ1-5	TRBV5-6	TRBD1	-	CASSLARNRGANQPQHF	TGTGCCAGCAGCTTGGCTCGGAACAGGGGGGCAAATCAGCCCCAGCATTTT
TRBJ1-1	TRBV30	TRBD1	-	CAWDRETEAFF	TGTGCCTGGGACAGGGAAACTGAAGCTTTCTTT
TRBJ2-7	TRBV13	TRBD1	-	CASSSTGQGAYEQYF	TGTGCCAGCAGCTCGACGGGACAGGGGGCCTACGAGCAGTACTTC
TRBJ1-1	TRBV6-6	-	-	CASTPQQGTEAFF	TGTGCCAGCACCCCCCAACAGGGTACTGAAGCTTTCTTT